The T cell receptor (beta chain) under discussion was sequenced for a study of blood T cell repertoires in COVID-19. Across the study: The cDNA or gDNA used as material had been derived from T cells, B-cell-depleted T cells, or PBMCs.

Patients in Seattle were enrolled during active infection, then followed longitudinally. CDR1 SGHTA and CDR2 FQGNSA come from the germline V gene. V was clipped by 5 bases and J by 2 bases; unmatched bases: 7. This CDR3 region has 15 residues. Authors' processing steps: How many nucleated cells were present was estimated from reference gene primer amplification. Here immunoSEQ multiplex PCR was the method, and the copy in TCRdb shows in-frame clones only, minus some. V and J calls and clone size are copied from that table; D and trimming were computed from the DNA. The sample has roughly 200,000 clones, around nine tenths seen once.

The receptor was isolated from a man aged 45-65 years with COVID-19, enrolled during active disease. J is TRBJ2-3 and V is TRBV7-2; 7 positions match TRBD2. The sample taken for sequencing was peripheral blood. CDR3: CASSPQRGITDTQYF. The CDR3 nucleotides are TGTGCCAGCAGCCCCCAGCGGGGTATCACAGATACGCAGTATTTT.